Listed here are 25 T cell receptor beta chains from one sample, sequenced in a study of blood T cell repertoires in COVID-19. Assay used: immunoSEQ multiplex PCR; TCRdb lists only in-frame clones, some missing. This sample carries 100,000 or so clones, around 89% of them seen once, and the ten largest clones take under 20%. The sequencing input was peripheral blood. These receptors all stem from a human donor with acute or convalescent COVID-19. The donor label of this sample is uncertain.

This chain uses TRBV11-2 with TRBJ1-6, with D maybe TRBD1 (6 bases). Germline CDR1 SGHAT, CDR2 FQNNGV. The CDR3 is 14 residues long. V gave up 4 bases and J gave up 10 bases, with 14 bases separating them. The CDR3 region is CASSSTQGYSPLHF. Here the CDR3 DNA reads TGTGCCAGCAGCTCAACACAGGGATACTCACCCCTCCACTTT.

This chain links TRBV24-1 with TRBJ2-2; D is unresolved. V dropped 9 bases and J dropped 0 bases, with 13 bases sitting between them. The germline V gene encodes CDR1 KGHDR and CDR2 SFDVKD. The CDR3 has 15 amino acids. The CDR3 here is CATGPAQTNTGELFF. The CDR3 DNA reads as TGTGCCACCGGGCCAGCCCAAACGAACACCGGGGAGCTGTTTTTT.

Worth noting for this clone: Other nucleotide sequences in the sample specify the same CDR3. The chain joins TRBV5-1 to TRBJ1-5; D is perhaps TRBD1 (5 bases). Looked up from germline, CDR1 is SGHRS and CDR2 is YFSETQ. V was shortened by 2 bases and J by 5 bases, with 11 bases between the two germline ends. The CDR3 consists of 14 residues. The CDR3 sequence: CASSLGGDYQPQHF. The CDR3 DNA sequence: TGCGCCAGCAGCTTAGGAGGGGACTATCAGCCCCAGCATTTT.

The chain couples TRBV14 to TRBJ1-5, with D perhaps TRBD1 (5 bases). V lost 2 bases and J 5 bases, leaving 7 bases between the germline ends. There are 13 residues in the CDR3. Germline-derived CDR1 and CDR2 are SGHDN and FVKESK. The CDR3 DNA sequence: TGTGCCAGCAGCCAACAGACAGATCAGCCCCAGCATTTT. It translates to CASSQQTDQPQHF.

V gene TRBV5-4 combines with J gene TRBJ2-7; TRBD1 is a possible D gene (5 bases). This CDR3 region has 15 residues. V was pared by 2 bases and J by 3 bases, with 15 bases between. The V gene's germline CDR1 is SGHNT and CDR2 YYREEE (reference sequence). CDR3: CASSLDQGSVYEQYF. CDR3 DNA sequence: TGTGCCAGCAGCTTAGATCAGGGCAGCGTCTACGAGCAGTACTTC.

J is TRBJ1-6 and V is TRBV6-5; D call uncertain. Germline values: CDR1 MNHEY, CDR2 SVGAGI. The CDR3 totals 13 residues. V was shortened by 6 bases and J by 9 bases, with 12 bases between the two germline ends. Written as DNA, the CDR3 is TGTGCCAGCAGGGGCATGATCCTTTCACCCCTCCACTTT. It specifies CASRGMILSPLHF.

CDR3 region: CSVEGTQGSHYEQYF. For the CDR3, the DNA is TGCAGCGTTGAAGGGACACAGGGGTCTCACTACGAGCAGTACTTC. The rearrangement joins TRBV29-1 to TRBJ2-7, with TRBD1 matching over 7 bases. The CDR3 length is 15 residues. CDR1 SQVTM and CDR2 ANQGSEA come from the germline V gene. The V segment lost 1 base and the J segment 3 bases; nucleotides outside the gene matches: 9.

The chain uses TRBV11-1 and TRBJ2-3; D is undetermined. Germline values: CDR1 SGHAT, CDR2 FQDESV (reference sequence). The ends were cut back, 3 bases at V and 2 bases at J, with 6 bases in the middle. CDR3 size: 13 residues. CDR3 loop: CASSFLVTDTQYF. CDR3 bases: TGTGCCAGCAGCTTTCTAGTCACAGATACGCAGTATTTT.

The J gene is TRBJ1-2, the V gene TRBV3-1 (or the pseudogene TRBV3-2); 7 positions agree with TRBD1. This CDR3 region has 15 residues. Germline V lookup: CDR1 LGHDT, CDR2 YNNKEL (reference sequence). After removal of 6 bases from V and 5 bases from J, the junction contained 12 bases not matched to a gene. The CDR3 sequence: CASSEGGTEGYGYTF. The DNA for the CDR3 is TGTGCCAGCAGTGAAGGAGGGACAGAAGGATATGGCTACACCTTC.

The V and J genes are TRBV29-1 and TRBJ1-1, with a tentative D call TRBD1 (6 bases). The CDR3 has 12 residues. V dropped 5 bases and J dropped 3 bases, with 10 bases sitting between them. Germline V gene sequence: CDR1 SQVTM, CDR2 ANQGSEA. CDR3 sequence (DNA): TGCAGCGTTCCAGGGGAAGACACTGAAGCTTTCTTT. Its protein is CSVPGEDTEAFF.

The chain employs TRBV12-3 or TRBV12-4 and TRBJ2-1; D is perhaps TRBD2 (5 bases). The CDR3 runs to 11 residues. V was cut by 6 bases and J by 7 bases, with 7 bases left in between. The CDR3 is CASSRGNEQFF. The CDR3 DNA follows: TGTGCCAGCAGCCGCGGGAATGAGCAGTTCTTC.

V gene TRBV7-9 combines with J gene TRBJ1-4; D possibly corresponds to TRBD1 (5 bases). Germline V gene data show CDR1 as SEHNR and CDR2 as FQNEAQ (reference sequence). The V gene lost 1 base and the J gene lost 6 bases, with 15 bases spanning the gap. CDR3 length: 16 residues. CDR3 region: CASSLGRDGRDEKLFF. The DNA for the CDR3 is TGTGCCAGCAGCTTAGGGCGGGACGGCCGGGATGAAAAACTGTTTTTT.

A note on this clone: Additional DNA sequences in this sample encode the identical CDR3. The chain recombines TRBV6-5 with TRBJ1-1; D not certain. Germline V gene data show CDR1 as MNHEY and CDR2 as SVGAGI. Trimming left V 1 base short and J 4 bases short, with 4 bases between. The CDR3 contains 12 residues. The CDR3 sequence is CASSYYGTEAFF. In nucleotides, the CDR3 is TGTGCCAGCAGTTACTACGGCACTGAAGCTTTCTTT.

The rearrangement links TRBV12-5 to TRBJ1-1, with D unresolved. V lost 3 bases and J 4 bases, leaving 9 bases between the germline ends. Looked up from germline, CDR1 is LGHNT and CDR2 is FRNRAP. This CDR3 spans 13 amino acids. The CDR3 here is CASGFLESTEAFF. CDR3 nucleotide sequence: TGTGCTAGTGGTTTTCTGGAGAGCACTGAAGCTTTCTTT.

The chain carries TRBV5-1 and TRBJ2-1; 7 bases line up with TRBD2. Germline CDR1 SGHRS, CDR2 YFSETQ. This CDR3 is built from 15 residues. The trim removed 4 bases at V and 1 base at J, leaving 5 bases unmatched. The CDR3 loop reads CASSQAGESYNEQFF. The CDR3 DNA sequence: TGCGCCAGCAGCCAGGCGGGAGAGTCCTACAATGAGCAGTTCTTC.

The rearrangement joins TRBV2 to TRBJ1-1; no clear D. The CDR3 is made up of 12 amino acids. Trimming stripped 7 bases from V and 5 bases from J, with 11 bases between. Germline V CDR1 and CDR2: SNHLY, FYNNEI. CDR3 amino acids: CASTRESTEAFF. The CDR3 DNA reads TGTGCCAGCACAAGGGAGAGTACTGAAGCTTTCTTT.

This clone was counted a single time. V gene TRBV11-2 combines with J gene TRBJ2-7, with TRBD1 identical over 7 bases. CDR1 and CDR2 (germline): SGHAT, FQNNGV. The CDR3 is 13 amino acids. V trimming: 1 base; J trimming: 9 bases; junction bases outside the gene matches: 6. CDR3: CASSLGDSKVQYF. The CDR3 DNA follows: TGTGCCAGCAGCTTAGGGGACAGTAAGGTGCAGTACTTC. The complete variable domain, with remaining parts taken from reference TRBV11-2 and TRBJ2-7, reads EAGVAQSPRYKIIEKRQSVAFWCNPISGHATLYWYQQILGQGPKLLIQFQNNGVVDDSQLPKDRFSAERLKGVDSTLKIQPAKLEDSAVYLCASSLGDSKVQYFGPGTRLTVT.

The J gene is TRBJ2-1, the V gene TRBV28; 7 bases map to TRBD2. CDR1 is MDHEN and CDR2 is SYDVKM in the germline V gene. Germline trimming cut 4 bases from V and 5 bases from J; bases unmatched to any gene: 8. The length of the CDR3 is 15 residues. CDR3 bases: TGTGCCAGCAGTTCACCCCCGGGACTAAACAATGAGCAGTTCTTC. Translation gives CASSSPPGLNNEQFF.

The chain combines TRBV7-2 with TRBJ2-7, with 9 bases lining up with TRBD1. The CDR3 is made up of 15 amino acids. The V gene's germline CDR1 is SGHTA and CDR2 FQGNSA. J was trimmed by 3 bases and V by 5 bases; bases with no gene match: 8. CDR3 residues: CASSLPLDRGYEQYF. The DNA for the CDR3 is TGTGCCAGCAGCCTACCCTTGGACAGGGGCTACGAGCAGTACTTC.

J is TRBJ1-1 and V is TRBV27; 7 bases map to TRBD1. Trimming took 5 bases from V and 4 from J; bases not matched to a gene: 7. Germline CDR1 reads MNHEY; CDR2 reads SMNVEV (reference sequence). The length of the CDR3 is 14 residues. CDR3 region: CASSPRGRGTEAFF. CDR3 coding DNA: TGTGCCAGCAGTCCAAGGGGGCGGGGCACTGAAGCTTTCTTT.

The chain joins TRBV4-2 to TRBJ1-3; tentative D call: TRBD1 (5 bases). Germline V gene sequence: CDR1 LGHNA, CDR2 YNFKEQ. V was shortened by 4 bases and J by 0 bases, with 16 bases between the two germline ends. The CDR3 is made up of 17 amino acids. The CDR3 loop reads CASSPGGAGNSGNTIYF. The DNA of the CDR3 is TGTGCCAGCAGCCCCGGAGGGGCAGGGAACTCTGGAAACACCATATATTTT.

The V and J genes are TRBV21-1 and TRBJ2-5; the table's D call, TRBD2, was not checked against the DNA. TRBV21-1 is annotated as a pseudogene. The CDR3 is made up of 20 amino acids. CDR3 nucleotides: TGTGCCAGCAGCACCCTTCCGGGACTAGCGGGAGGCCCCCTCCAAGAGACCCAGTACTTC. Its protein product is CASSTLPGLAGGPLQETQYF.

This clone came up once. The chain couples TRBV5-1 to TRBJ2-7; weak D call: TRBD1 (6 bases). The CDR3 covers 15 residues. V was trimmed by 1 base and J by 6 bases, leaving 17 bases between them. Germline values: CDR1 SGHRS, CDR2 YFSETQ. CDR3 loop: CASSLQVRGLGEQYF. The CDR3 DNA follows: TGCGCCAGCAGCTTGCAGGTCAGGGGTTTGGGCGAGCAGTACTTC.

The chain links TRBV7-9 to TRBJ2-3, with 12 bases fitting TRBD2. This CDR3 has 16 residues. Unmatched junction bases numbered 5, after V lost 5 bases and J lost 2 bases. The germline CDR1 and CDR2 sequences are SEHNR and FQNEAQ (reference sequence). As DNA, the CDR3 is TGTGCCAGCAGCCTGCGACTAGCGGGGGCCACAGATACGCAGTATTTT. This sequence encodes CASSLRLAGATDTQYF.

The chain carries TRBV5-1 and TRBJ1-2; TRBD1 matches at 9 bases. CDR1 is SGHRS and CDR2 is YFSETQ in the germline V gene. This CDR3 is built from 15 residues. Trimming removed 0 bases from V and 4 bases from J; junction bases left unmatched: 4. The CDR3 DNA reads TGCGCCAGCAGCTTGGGACAGGGGGATGGCTATGGCTACACCTTC. Translated, it gives CASSLGQGDGYGYTF.